This T cell receptor (beta chain) is drawn from a study of shared clonotypes between healthy human individuals (dated by TCRdb to about 2020). Context from the whole study: Two women and a few men aged 18 to 49 years were included in the cohort. The study deeply sequenced blood TCR repertoires of several healthy adults to estimate repertoire size and the extent of clonotype sharing between individuals. For each donor, CD4 naive and CD4 memory were each given three plates, CD8 naive was given two plates, and CD8 memory was given one plate. Between about 0.8 and 8.9 billion PBMCs per donor were obtained by leukapheresis. Different laboratories and diverse techniques were used to prepare libraries and sequence TCR repertoires, to increase sequencing depth and limit assay-specific biases.

The donors were healthy, HIV-negative adults with no recently reported acute infections or vaccinations. Every donor was a Caucasian adult residing in Nashville, Tennessee, USA. Magnetic negative selection was used to enrich CD4+ T cells, after which naive cells were positively selected on CD45RA and the negative fraction became the memory subset. Blood was obtained by leukapheresis, after which PBMCs were separated by Ficoll-Histopaque density gradient centrifugation and cryopreserved in liquid nitrogen vapor phase. Purity and quantity of every magnetically sorted T cell population were checked by analytical flow cytometry. Genomic DNA was isolated from each sorted fraction and quantified by UV absorbance on a Nanodrop 2000c. The germline V gene (reference sequence) provides CDR1 MNHNY and CDR2 SVGAGI. CDR3 length: 14 amino acids, cysteine to phenylalanine. The DNA shown is the 42-base CDR3, in frame from base 1. Trimming takes 2 bases from V and 4 bases from J, and the germline ends sit 8 bases apart.

What the study reported, not specific to this receptor: Naive subsets generally had larger estimated clonotype richness than memory subsets. Even with the large sequencing depth, rarefaction of the sorted-subset datasets indicated that sequencing was incomplete. Because the study included a small number of donors, the genetic and exposure-history diversity represented was limited. Based on pairwise subsampling, the degree of clonotype sharing among donors was expected to be affected by sequencing depth. Compared with non-shared clonotypes, the clonotypes found in all four sorted-subset donors had higher generation probabilities. Sampling was restricted to blood, and TCR repertoires in tissues likely differ from the TCR repertoires found in blood. Across a handful of donors, roughly 5.4% of naive CD4, roughly 3.5% of naive CD8, 2% to 2.5% of memory CD4, and 0.4% of memory CD8 clonotypes were shared.

TCR CDR3 regions were amplified from genomic DNA by multiplex PCR using the deep immunoSEQ assay. For each cell subset, the extracted genomic DNA was distributed evenly across all wells of several immunoSEQ 96-well plates, and each plate served as one replicate. For sorted subsets, each replicate PCR was loaded with 200 to 250 ng genomic DNA, equivalent to about 33,000 T cell genomes. Purified libraries were measured with a Qubit 3.0 fluorometer, size-checked on a Bioanalyzer 2100, and measured again with the KAPA Library Quantification kit. Each immunoSEQ 96-well plate was sequenced on its own single-read 150-cycle Illumina NextSeq 550 flow cell. In the paper's pipeline: The immunoSEQ output contained only junctional sequences without quality scores, so filtering could not match that applied to full-length reads. Sequences were annotated with PyIR, a Python wrapper for IgBLAST v1.9, using IMGT germline references to assign V/J genes and CDR3. Reads with weak V/J assignments (E-value above 1e-6), missing CDR3, stop codons, out-of-frame junctions, or ambiguous translated residues were removed. A V3J clonotype was defined by an identical inferred V gene, J gene, and CDR3 amino acid sequence. The percentage overlap between two repertoires was calculated by dividing the number of shared unique clonotypes by the size of the smaller repertoire. Repertoire richness was assessed with RTK rarefaction, the Chao1 estimator, and Recon v2.1 estimates of unobserved clonotypes. For all TCRbeta clonotypes obtained by the gDNA method from four donors, generation probabilities were computed with OLGA. TCRdb took over this immuneACCESS table, retaining in-frame rearrangements with V and J assigned. Such tables are incomplete; in checked studies, under half of the missing clones stem from an unresolved V gene, and the remainder is unexplained. V and J calls and clone size follow that table, whereas D and trimming were derived from the DNA. Across this sample there are hundreds of thousands of clones, with under 80% seen only once. The ten largest account for 1.7% of the sample.

In the case of this clone: Its antigen is unknown. No base quality information exists; no much larger clone differs at one position.

The source of this sequence is a woman younger than 45 in good health. The chain couples TRBV6-6 to TRBJ1-4; there is no confident call for the D gene. Sequenced: memory CD4+ T cells sorted from blood. The intended sense of this specimen's cell subset or site label: CD45RA-negative fraction. The CDR3 sequence is CASSYGRFNEKLFF. Read as DNA, the sequence is TGTGCCAGCAGTTACGGCAGATTTAATGAAAAACTGTTTTTT.